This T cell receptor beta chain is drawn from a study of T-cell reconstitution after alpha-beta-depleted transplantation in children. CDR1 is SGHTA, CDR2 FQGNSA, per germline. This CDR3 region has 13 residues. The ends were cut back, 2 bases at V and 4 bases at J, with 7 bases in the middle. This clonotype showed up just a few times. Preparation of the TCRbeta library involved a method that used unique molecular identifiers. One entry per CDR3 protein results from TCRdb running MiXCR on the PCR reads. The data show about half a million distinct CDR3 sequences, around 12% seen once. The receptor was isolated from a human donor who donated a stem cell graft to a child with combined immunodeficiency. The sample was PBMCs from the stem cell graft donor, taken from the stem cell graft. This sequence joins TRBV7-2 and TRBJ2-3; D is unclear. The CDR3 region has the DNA TGTGCCAGCAGCTTAACGTATGCAGATACGCAGTATTTT. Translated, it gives CASSLTYADTQYF.